This T cell receptor beta chain originates from a study of a mutant IDH1 vaccine in newly diagnosed glioma. Background on the study: With temozolomide cycles, or 4-6 weeks after radiotherapy alone, vaccination was started. Of the patients given treatment, approximately 60% were male and around 38% were female, and a mean age of approximately 40 years was recorded. Week 35 was assigned to visit V12, and week 47 was assigned to visit V13.

Measured with immunoSEQ multiplex PCR; TCRdb has only the in-frame clones, and not every one. The sample lists about 31,000 clones, roughly 75% occurring once. Time point described: week 35, safety follow-up. It was 300 ug of mutant IDH1 20-mer peptide that made up each vaccine dose, given with topical imiquimod. Notes on this clone: Its specificity is not known.

This CDR3 spans 13 amino acids. Germline values: CDR1 MNHEY, CDR2 SMNVEV (reference sequence). V was shortened by 3 bases and J by 1 base, with 6 bases between the two germline ends. The rearrangement joins TRBV27 to TRBJ2-5; D gene ambiguous. Sample: PBMCs, taken from a glioma patient whose treatment included an IDH1 peptide vaccine. The sequence was obtained from a woman aged 40 to 50 with glioma. For the CDR3, the DNA is TGTGCCAGCAGTTTGTCCGGCCAAGAGACCCAGTACTTC. As protein: CASSLSGQETQYF.